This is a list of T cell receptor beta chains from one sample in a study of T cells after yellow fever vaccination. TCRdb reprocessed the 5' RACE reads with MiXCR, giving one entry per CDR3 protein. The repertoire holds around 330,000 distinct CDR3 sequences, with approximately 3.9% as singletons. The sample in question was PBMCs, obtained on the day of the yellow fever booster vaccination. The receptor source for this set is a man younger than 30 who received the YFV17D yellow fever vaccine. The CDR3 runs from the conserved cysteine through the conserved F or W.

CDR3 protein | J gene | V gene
CASSQEGAGNTIYF | TRBJ1-3 | TRBV4-3
CASSQTQDPPGKETQYF | TRBJ2-5 | TRBV3-2
CASSQDPSGGTGTDTQYF | TRBJ2-3 | TRBV4-1
CASRFWGTAGELFF | TRBJ2-2 | TRBV7-8
CASSPGTGFYEQYF | TRBJ2-7 | TRBV7-2
CSARPLPGRGEADTQYF | TRBJ2-3 | TRBV20-1
CASSIFGRETQYF | TRBJ2-5 | TRBV19
CASSYSRTLNTEAFF | TRBJ1-1 | TRBV6-5
CATSDSVREQFF | TRBJ2-1 | TRBV24-1
CANRGQGDTGELFF | TRBJ2-2 | TRBV7-9
CASSHGLAGYEQYF | TRBJ2-7 | TRBV4-2
CSASEEGEKLFF | TRBJ1-4 | TRBV20-1
CASRQGDSGANVLTF | TRBJ2-6 | TRBV4-3
CASSQKGVGQFSYEQYF | TRBJ2-7 | TRBV4-1
CASSQEIANTEAFF | TRBJ1-1 | TRBV4-2
CASSLVGQNIQYF | TRBJ2-4 | TRBV5-1
CSVEIPILGLAGPNTGELFF | TRBJ2-2 | TRBV29-1
CASSARGGLWYEQYF | TRBJ2-7 | TRBV7-2
CASSLTRFYNEQFF | TRBJ2-1 | TRBV5-1
CATSDPAGAGDTQYF | TRBJ2-3 | TRBV24-1
CASSLFDRLTEAFF | TRBJ1-1 | TRBV5-4